This is a list of T cell receptor beta chains from one sample in a study of human T cells and chemical hapten exposure. TCRdb fed the RACE reads into MiXCR, producing one record per CDR3 protein. The table has around 300,000 distinct CDR3 sequences, approximately 8% seen once. Sequencing used whole blood, obtained in connection with sensitization to the hapten diphenylcyclopropenone (DPC). The receptors were gathered from a man aged 18 to 29 with alopecia areata. Some clones in this sample may be carry-over from other donors' samples. The CDR3 runs from the conserved cysteine through the conserved F or W. A D gene is named only where the DNA matches it firmly. Where a row states a size, it is once, few, many or the class of an expanded clone; other rows omit it.

V gene: TRBV12-3/TRBV12-4; D gene: NA; J gene: TRBJ1-2; clone size: many; CDR3 DNA: TGTGCCAGCAGTTCCGGGACCTATGGCTACACCTTC; CDR3 protein: CASSSGTYGYTF
V gene: TRBV4-2; D gene: NA; J gene: TRBJ1-5; clone size: many; CDR3 DNA: TGTGCCAGCAGCCACCGGACAGACAATCAGCCCCAGCATTTT; CDR3 protein: CASSHRTDNQPQHF
V gene: TRBV6-2/TRBV6-3; D gene: TRBD1; J gene: TRBJ2-3; clone size: NA; CDR3 DNA: TGTGCCAGCAGTGGCGGACAGGGGGCGAAGACAGATACGCAGTATTTT; CDR3 protein: CASSGGQGAKTDTQYF
V gene: TRBV11-2; D gene: NA; J gene: TRBJ1-6; clone size: NA; CDR3 DNA: TGTGCCAGCAGCTCCGGGACCCTTAATTCACCCCTCCACTTT; CDR3 protein: CASSSGTLNSPLHF
V gene: TRBV5-1; D gene: NA; J gene: TRBJ2-5; clone size: few; CDR3 DNA: TGCGCCAGCAGCTTGGGACCGACAGGCCAAGAGACCCAGTACTTC; CDR3 protein: CASSLGPTGQETQYF
V gene: TRBV5-4; D gene: NA; J gene: TRBJ2-5; clone size: few; CDR3 DNA: TGTGCCAGCAGCTTAACTAGCCGGGAGACCCAGTACTTC; CDR3 protein: CASSLTSRETQYF
V gene: TRBV4-3; D gene: NA; J gene: TRBJ1-4; clone size: many; CDR3 DNA: TGCGCCAGCAGCCAAGAGGGCGGAGACCTAAATGAAAAACTGTTTTTT; CDR3 protein: CASSQEGGDLNEKLFF
V gene: TRBV29-1; D gene: NA; J gene: TRBJ1-5; clone size: few; CDR3 DNA: TGCAGCGTTACGGCGACGGGGCCGAATCAGCCCCAGCATTTT; CDR3 protein: CSVTATGPNQPQHF
V gene: TRBV13; D gene: NA; J gene: TRBJ2-3; clone size: NA; CDR3 DNA: TGTGCCAGCAGCAAAATCGGACCCACAGATACGCAGTATTTT; CDR3 protein: CASSKIGPTDTQYF
V gene: TRBV6-5; D gene: TRBD2; J gene: TRBJ2-1; clone size: many; CDR3 DNA: TGTGCCACCGAGACAAACGGGGGGAATGAGCAGTTCTTC; CDR3 protein: CATETNGGNEQFF
V gene: TRBV19; D gene: TRBD1; J gene: TRBJ2-4; clone size: few; CDR3 DNA: TGTGCCAGTGCGGCAGGGGGCTTTAACAAAAACATTCAGTACTTC; CDR3 protein: CASAAGGFNKNIQYF
V gene: TRBV29-1; D gene: NA; J gene: TRBJ2-5; clone size: NA; CDR3 DNA: TGCAGCGTCCGACTAGGCCAAGAGACCCAGTACTTC; CDR3 protein: CSVRLGQETQYF
V gene: TRBV4-1; D gene: TRBD1; J gene: TRBJ2-7; clone size: NA; CDR3 DNA: TGCGCCAGCAGCCATCCGGGACAGGGTTTAAGGGAGCAGTACTTC; CDR3 protein: CASSHPGQGLREQYF
V gene: TRBV4-1; D gene: NA; J gene: TRBJ2-5; clone size: many; CDR3 DNA: TGCGCCAGCAGCCAGTTAGAAAAGGGAGAGACCCAGTACTTC; CDR3 protein: CASSQLEKGETQYF
V gene: TRBV28; D gene: TRBD2; J gene: TRBJ2-1; clone size: many; CDR3 DNA: TGTGCCAGCAGTCCCTCCCGTGGCGGGGGGGCCGATGAGCAGTTCTTC; CDR3 protein: CASSPSRGGGADEQFF
V gene: TRBV7-2; D gene: NA; J gene: TRBJ1-3; clone size: many; CDR3 DNA: TGTGCCAGCAGTTTGGGATCTTCTGGAAACACCATATATTTT; CDR3 protein: CASSLGSSGNTIYF
V gene: TRBV7-9; D gene: TRBD1; J gene: TRBJ1-2; clone size: many; CDR3 DNA: TGTGCCAGCAGCCAAACAGGGGGCGTCTCTGGCTACACCTTC; CDR3 protein: CASSQTGGVSGYTF
V gene: TRBV6-5; D gene: NA; J gene: TRBJ1-5; clone size: many; CDR3 DNA: TGTGCCAGCAGCCAGGGTGGAAGCAATCAGCCCCAGCATTTT; CDR3 protein: CASSQGGSNQPQHF